These 7 T cell receptor beta chains were all obtained from the same sample, sequenced in a study of STAT3 mutations in large granular lymphocyte leukemia. Findings and caveats of the study: At least one immunodominant TCR beta clonotype appeared in every T-cell large granular lymphocyte leukemia patient.

For these receptors, no antigen is known. Measured with immunoSEQ multiplex PCR; TCRdb has only the in-frame clones, and not every one. The data show 4,000 to 5,000 clones, 82% seen once. The specimen sequenced was peripheral blood mononuclear cells. These receptors were obtained from a boy aged 5-17 years with T-cell large granular lymphocyte leukemia. Some clones in this sample may be carry-over from other donors' samples.

This CDR3 is CASSLAGESNQPQHF. The DNA of the CDR3 is TGTGCCAGCAGCTTAGCGGGGGAGAGCAATCAGCCCCAGCATTTT. The chain is built from TRBV7-9 and TRBJ1-5, with D possibly being TRBD1 (5 bases). This CDR3 comprises 15 residues. CDR1 and CDR2 from the germline V gene are SEHNR and FQNEAQ (reference sequence). The germline V and J ends were trimmed by 0 bases and 1 base, with 7 bases remaining between them.

The chain combines TRBV5-1 with TRBJ1-3; D uncertain. The V end lost 0 bases, the J end lost 4 bases, and 8 bases lay between the germline ends. Germline V gene sequence: CDR1 SGHRS, CDR2 YFSETQ. CDR3 size: 14 residues. CDR3 region: CASSLEGGGNTIYF. In DNA form, the CDR3 reads TGCGCCAGCAGCTTGGAGGGAGGAGGAAACACCATATATTTT.

The rearrangement joins TRBV7-2 to TRBJ2-7; TRBD2 aligns across 7 bases. Germline lookup yields CDR1 SGHTA and CDR2 FQGNSA. The CDR3 extends over 14 amino acids. The junction had 9 bases not matched to a gene; V was cut back by 5 bases and J by 5 bases. The CDR3 reads CASSPPGGEHEQYF. The CDR3 DNA reads TGTGCCAGCAGCCCTCCGGGAGGTGAACACGAGCAGTACTTC.

The gene calls are TRBV5-5 and TRBJ2-7; D remains unclear. CDR3 length: 11 residues. V lost 4 bases and J 2 bases, leaving 4 bases between the germline ends. The germline V gene has CDR1 SGHKS and CDR2 YYEKEE (reference sequence). CDR3 DNA sequence: TGTGCCAGCAGCGTTACCTACGAGCAGTACTTC. As protein: CASSVTYEQYF.

The chain carries TRBV6-1 and TRBJ2-3; D is unclear. This CDR3 contains 15 residues. Germline V gene sequence: CDR1 MNHNS, CDR2 SASEGT. The V and J ends lost 1 base and 3 bases respectively, with 11 bases between them. In DNA form, the CDR3 reads TGTGCCAGCAGTGAAGTGCGGCTAGAGACAGATACGCAGTATTTT. Amino acids: CASSEVRLETDTQYF.

The genes are TRBV19 and TRBJ2-7, with 9 bases fitting TRBD2. The CDR3 has 15 residues. V lost 5 bases and J lost 3; bases outside the gene matches: 8. The germline V gene has CDR1 LNHDA and CDR2 SQIVND (reference sequence). DNA for the CDR3: TGTGCCAGTAGTCTATCCGGGACTAGCAGCTACGAGCAGTACTTC. Translation: CASSLSGTSSYEQYF.

This chain links TRBV4-3 with TRBJ1-1, with D tentatively TRBD1 (6 bases). The germline CDR1 and CDR2 sequences are LGHNA and YSLEER. CDR3 length: 13 residues. Trimming stripped 3 bases from V and 1 base from J, with 6 bases between. CDR3 amino acids: CASSQDRNTEAFF. In DNA form, the CDR3 reads TGCGCCAGCAGCCAGGACAGGAACACTGAAGCTTTCTTT.